The rows below give T cell receptor beta chains drawn from one sample of a study of T cell repertoires in aging, cancer and after chemotherapy. TCRdb ran MiXCR on the multiplex PCR reads and lists one entry per CDR3 protein. Altogether several thousand distinct CDR3 sequences are present, roughly half being singletons, with the ten largest covering around 4%. Sequencing was carried out using blood. These receptors all come from a human donor with a solid tumor. The CDR3 runs from the conserved cysteine through the conserved F or W. The order of the fields is clone size, J gene, V gene, D gene, CDR3 DNA, CDR3 protein. A D gene is named only where the DNA matches it firmly. Rows may omit the clone size; those that give it use once, few, many or a size class.

clone size: NA
J gene: TRBJ2-1
V gene: TRBV7-9
D gene: TRBD1
CDR3 DNA: TGTGCCAGCAGTAACGACAGGGGGGGTGAGCAGTTCTTC
CDR3 protein: CASSNDRGGEQFF

clone size: NA
J gene: TRBJ1-2
V gene: TRBV6-1
D gene: NA
CDR3 DNA: TGTGCCAGCAGTGGGGGAGCCTACTATGGCTACACCTTC
CDR3 protein: CASSGGAYYGYTF

clone size: few
J gene: TRBJ1-6
V gene: TRBV6-5
D gene: NA
CDR3 DNA: TGTGCCAGCAGTTACCGCCCTACAGAGTCCTATAATTCACCCCTCCACTTT
CDR3 protein: CASSYRPTESYNSPLHF

clone size: NA
J gene: TRBJ1-6
V gene: TRBV27
D gene: TRBD1
CDR3 DNA: TGTGCCAGCAGCCCAGACAGGGGTAATTCACCCCTCCACTTT
CDR3 protein: CASSPDRGNSPLHF

clone size: NA
J gene: TRBJ2-3
V gene: TRBV7-2
D gene: NA
CDR3 DNA: TGTGCCAGCAGCACCACTTATAGCACAGATACGCAGTATTTT
CDR3 protein: CASSTTYSTDTQYF

clone size: NA
J gene: TRBJ2-2
V gene: TRBV19
D gene: NA
CDR3 DNA: TGTGCCAGTAGTATTAAGGGGGAGCTGTTTTTT
CDR3 protein: CASSIKGELFF

clone size: NA
J gene: TRBJ2-7
V gene: TRBV6-2/TRBV6-3
D gene: NA
CDR3 DNA: TGTGCCAGCAGTTACTCGTCACAGGAATCGGCGTACGAGCAGTACTTC
CDR3 protein: CASSYSSQESAYEQYF

clone size: NA
J gene: TRBJ2-1
V gene: TRBV6-5
D gene: NA
CDR3 DNA: TGTGCCAGCAGTTACTCGATGGGTGAGCAGTTCTTC
CDR3 protein: CASSYSMGEQFF

clone size: few
J gene: TRBJ2-5
V gene: TRBV5-6
D gene: NA
CDR3 DNA: TGTGCCAGCAGTTCAGGACAGCAAGAGACCCAGTACTTC
CDR3 protein: CASSSGQQETQYF

clone size: NA
J gene: TRBJ1-2
V gene: TRBV11-2
D gene: NA
CDR3 DNA: TGTGCCAGCAGATCCCTCCCGACGGACGGCCCAATTGGCTACACCTTC
CDR3 protein: CASRSLPTDGPIGYTF

clone size: once
J gene: TRBJ1-1
V gene: TRBV12-3/TRBV12-4
D gene: NA
CDR3 DNA: TGTGCCAGCAGTTTACAGGGGTTGAACACTGAAGCTTTCTTT
CDR3 protein: CASSLQGLNTEAFF

clone size: NA
J gene: TRBJ2-2
V gene: TRBV5-1
D gene: TRBD2
CDR3 DNA: TGCGCCAGCAGCCGACTAGCGGGAGACCTCGAAACCGGGGAGCTGTTTTTT
CDR3 protein: CASSRLAGDLETGELFF

clone size: NA
J gene: TRBJ2-1
V gene: TRBV13
D gene: TRBD2
CDR3 DNA: TGTGCCAGCAGCGCAGCGGGAGGTTTGGGCTCCTACAATGAGCAGTTCTTC
CDR3 protein: CASSAAGGLGSYNEQFF

clone size: NA
J gene: TRBJ1-1
V gene: TRBV12-3/TRBV12-4
D gene: NA
CDR3 DNA: TGTGCCAGCACCTACAGACGTGAGGGTAACACTGAAGCTTTCTTT
CDR3 protein: CASTYRREGNTEAFF

clone size: few
J gene: TRBJ2-7
V gene: TRBV27
D gene: NA
CDR3 DNA: TGTGCCAGCAGTCCCTGGACGGCCTACGAGCAGTACTTC
CDR3 protein: CASSPWTAYEQYF

clone size: NA
J gene: TRBJ2-7
V gene: TRBV6-4
D gene: NA
CDR3 DNA: TGTGCCAGCAGCCGACGGGACGAGCAGTACTTC
CDR3 protein: CASSRRDEQYF

clone size: NA
J gene: TRBJ1-5
V gene: TRBV7-6
D gene: TRBD1
CDR3 DNA: TGTGCCAGCAGCTCCTCACAGGGGGCCAGCAATCAGCCCCAGCATTTT
CDR3 protein: CASSSSQGASNQPQHF

clone size: NA
J gene: TRBJ1-4
V gene: TRBV19
D gene: NA
CDR3 DNA: TGTGCCAGTACTCCGGCGGACCCCGCGGGTGAAAAACTGTTTTTT
CDR3 protein: CASTPADPAGEKLFF

clone size: few
J gene: TRBJ2-7
V gene: TRBV11-2
D gene: NA
CDR3 DNA: TGTGCCAGCAGCCCAGACTTAGGGCAGTACTTC
CDR3 protein: CASSPDLGQYF

clone size: NA
J gene: TRBJ1-4
V gene: TRBV4-1
D gene: TRBD1
CDR3 DNA: TGCGCCAGCAGCTGGACAGGGGACGAAAAACTGTTTTTT
CDR3 protein: CASSWTGDEKLFF

clone size: NA
J gene: TRBJ1-1
V gene: TRBV6-2/TRBV6-3
D gene: NA
CDR3 DNA: TGTGCCAGCGGGCGGTGGGGTGACACTGAAGCTTTCTTT
CDR3 protein: CASGRWGDTEAFF

clone size: NA
J gene: TRBJ2-3
V gene: TRBV30
D gene: NA
CDR3 DNA: TGTGCCTGGAGTCCCCTTGATCAGTGGGATCCCACAGATACGCAGTATTTT
CDR3 protein: CAWSPLDQWDPTDTQYF

clone size: NA
J gene: TRBJ1-4
V gene: TRBV6-5
D gene: TRBD1
CDR3 DNA: TGTGCCAGCAGGTCCCAGGGGGATGAAAAACTGTTTTTT
CDR3 protein: CASRSQGDEKLFF

clone size: NA
J gene: TRBJ2-5
V gene: TRBV4-3
D gene: NA
CDR3 DNA: TGCGCCACCCGGACGGCCCCAACCCAGTACTTC
CDR3 protein: CATRTAPTQYF

clone size: NA
J gene: TRBJ1-2
V gene: TRBV24-1
D gene: NA
CDR3 DNA: TGTGCCACCAGTGGGGAGAAGCTCTATGGCTACACCTTC
CDR3 protein: CATSGEKLYGYTF

clone size: once
J gene: TRBJ2-1
V gene: TRBV24-1
D gene: NA
CDR3 DNA: TGTGCCACCAGTGACTCACCCCACAGGCGTGAGCAGTTCTTC
CDR3 protein: CATSDSPHRREQFF

clone size: NA
J gene: TRBJ2-1
V gene: TRBV12-3/TRBV12-4
D gene: NA
CDR3 DNA: TGTGCCAGCAGTTACGGGGTAGGGGAGCAGTTCTTC
CDR3 protein: CASSYGVGEQFF

clone size: NA
J gene: TRBJ1-5
V gene: TRBV7-2
D gene: NA
CDR3 DNA: TGTGCCAGCAGCTTAGTTACAAGCTCACAGCCCCAGCATTTT
CDR3 protein: CASSLVTSSQPQHF

clone size: few
J gene: TRBJ1-1
V gene: TRBV30
D gene: NA
CDR3 DNA: TGTGCCTGGAGTGTGGTATGGGAGGATGAAGCTTTCTTT
CDR3 protein: CAWSVVWEDEAFF

clone size: NA
J gene: TRBJ1-1
V gene: TRBV27
D gene: NA
CDR3 DNA: TGTGCCAGCATCCAGGGCGGAAACACTAAAGCTTTCTTT
CDR3 protein: CASIQGGNTKAFF

clone size: once
J gene: TRBJ2-1
V gene: TRBV7-2
D gene: NA
CDR3 DNA: TGTGCCAGCAGCCCCGCGGGCTTCGGGAATGAGCAGTTCTTC
CDR3 protein: CASSPAGFGNEQFF

clone size: NA
J gene: TRBJ1-2
V gene: TRBV14
D gene: TRBD1
CDR3 DNA: TGTGCCAGCAGCCCGGGGACAGGGATCTATGGCTACACCTTC
CDR3 protein: CASSPGTGIYGYTF

clone size: few
J gene: TRBJ2-3
V gene: TRBV29-1
D gene: NA
CDR3 DNA: TGCAGCGTTGACGATACGCAGTATTTT
CDR3 protein: CSVDDTQYF

clone size: few
J gene: TRBJ2-7
V gene: TRBV27
D gene: TRBD1
CDR3 DNA: TGTGCCAGCAAAACTCACCTAGGGGGCGTGTTTTCCGAGCAGTACTTC
CDR3 protein: CASKTHLGGVFSEQYF

clone size: NA
J gene: TRBJ2-3
V gene: TRBV15
D gene: TRBD2
CDR3 DNA: TGTGCCACCAGCAGAGATCCTAGCGGGAGTGATACGCAGTATTTT
CDR3 protein: CATSRDPSGSDTQYF

clone size: NA
J gene: TRBJ1-1
V gene: TRBV18
D gene: NA
CDR3 DNA: TGTGCCAGCTCACAAAGCGCGGGCAGCCGGGACACTGAAGCTTTCTTT
CDR3 protein: CASSQSAGSRDTEAFF

clone size: NA
J gene: TRBJ2-7
V gene: TRBV6-5
D gene: TRBD2
CDR3 DNA: TGTGCCAGCAGTTACGCTCGCGGGAGGGCCCATGAGCAGTACTTC
CDR3 protein: CASSYARGRAHEQYF

clone size: NA
J gene: TRBJ2-2
V gene: TRBV28
D gene: TRBD2
CDR3 DNA: TGTGCCAGCAGGGGGGGGGCCGGGGAGCTGTTTTTT
CDR3 protein: CASRGGAGELFF

clone size: few
J gene: TRBJ2-7
V gene: TRBV30
D gene: TRBD2
CDR3 DNA: TGTGCCTGGAACCCCGGGCTAGCGGGAGCGGGTGAGCAGTACTTC
CDR3 protein: CAWNPGLAGAGEQYF

clone size: once
J gene: TRBJ2-1
V gene: TRBV9
D gene: TRBD2
CDR3 DNA: TGTGCCAGCAGCGGGAGCGGGGCCGGCAATGAGCAGTTCTTC
CDR3 protein: CASSGSGAGNEQFF

clone size: NA
J gene: TRBJ1-1
V gene: TRBV7-2
D gene: NA
CDR3 DNA: TGTGCCAGCAGCTCACATAGCATTGGGGGGGCAACTGAAGCTTTCTTT
CDR3 protein: CASSSHSIGGATEAFF